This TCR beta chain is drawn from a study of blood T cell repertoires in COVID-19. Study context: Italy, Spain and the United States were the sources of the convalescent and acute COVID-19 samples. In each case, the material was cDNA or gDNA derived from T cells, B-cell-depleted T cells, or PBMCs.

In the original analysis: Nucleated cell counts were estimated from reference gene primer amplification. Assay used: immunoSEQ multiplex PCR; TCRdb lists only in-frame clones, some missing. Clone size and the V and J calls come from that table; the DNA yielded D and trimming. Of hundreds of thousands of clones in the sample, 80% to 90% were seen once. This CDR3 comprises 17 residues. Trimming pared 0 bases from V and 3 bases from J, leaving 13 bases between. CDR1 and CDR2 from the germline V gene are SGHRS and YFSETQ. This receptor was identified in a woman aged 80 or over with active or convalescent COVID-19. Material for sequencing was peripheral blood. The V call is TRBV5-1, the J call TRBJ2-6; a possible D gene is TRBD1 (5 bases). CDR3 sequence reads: CASSLGGSDSGANVLTF. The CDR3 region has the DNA TGCGCCAGCAGCTTGGGGGGCTCCGACAGTGGGGCCAACGTCCTGACTTTC.